This T cell receptor (beta chain) emerged from a study of T cells in localized non-small cell lung cancer. The CDR3 covers 15 residues. Per the germline V gene, CDR1 is MDHEN and CDR2 is SYDVKM. Trimming removed 5 bases from V and 6 bases from J, with 14 bases in between. This clone was picked up a small number of times. Antigen specificity is unknown. The repertoire was sequenced with immunoSEQ multiplex PCR; TCRdb's copy has only in-frame clones and lacks some. Here the sample spans 65,000 to 90,000 clones, over 60% being singletons. General observations from the study: Among the top 100 tumor clones, a median approximately 55 appeared in adjacent lung. Measurement of T cell clonality placed uninvolved adjacent lung highest, above the level in tumor.

The sample in question was PBMCs, obtained before any cancer treatment. The sequence was obtained from a man between 40 and 70 years old with stage II squamous cell lung carcinoma. This chain connects TRBV28 to TRBJ1-6; D might be TRBD1 (5 bases). The CDR3 loop is CASSRRDGFNSPLHF. As DNA, the CDR3 is TGTGCCAGCAGTCGACGGGACGGTTTTAATTCACCCCTCCACTTT.